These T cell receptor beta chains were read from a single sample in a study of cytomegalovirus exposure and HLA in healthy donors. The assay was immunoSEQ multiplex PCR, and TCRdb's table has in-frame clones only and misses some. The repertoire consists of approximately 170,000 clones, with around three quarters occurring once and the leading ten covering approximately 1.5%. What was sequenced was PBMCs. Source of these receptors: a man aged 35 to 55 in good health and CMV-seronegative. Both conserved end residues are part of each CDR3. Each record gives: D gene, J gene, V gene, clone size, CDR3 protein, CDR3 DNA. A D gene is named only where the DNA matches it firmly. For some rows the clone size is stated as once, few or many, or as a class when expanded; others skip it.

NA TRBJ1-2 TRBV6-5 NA CASSSYGGYTF TGTGCCAGCAGTTCCTACGGGGGCTACACCTTC
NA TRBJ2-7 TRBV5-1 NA CASSSFDRIYEQYF TGCGCCAGCAGCTCCTTCGACAGGATCTACGAGCAGTACTTC
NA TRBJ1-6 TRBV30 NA CAWSAGTLDSPLHF TGTGCCTGGAGCGCCGGGACACTAGATTCACCCCTCCACTTT
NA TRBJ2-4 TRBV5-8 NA CASITLGGSKNIQYF TGTGCCAGCATCACTCTAGGGGGATCCAAAAACATTCAGTACTTC
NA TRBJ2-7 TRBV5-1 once CASLGSAGSEQYF TGCGCCAGCCTGGGGTCAGCCGGGAGCGAGCAGTACTTC
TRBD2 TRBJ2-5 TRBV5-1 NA CASSWRVAGGPETQYF TGCGCCAGCAGCTGGAGGGTGGCGGGAGGGCCCGAGACCCAGTACTTC
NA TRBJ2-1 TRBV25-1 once CASSPRGGRSYNEQFF TGTGCCAGCAGCCCCAGAGGAGGACGCTCCTACAATGAGCAGTTCTTC
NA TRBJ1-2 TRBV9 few CASSASGYGYTF TGTGCCAGCAGCGCCTCAGGGTACGGCTACACCTTC
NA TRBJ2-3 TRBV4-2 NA CASSQERAGLSILYTQYF TGTGCCAGCAGCCAAGAAAGGGCGGGACTCTCGATATTATATACGCAGTATTTT
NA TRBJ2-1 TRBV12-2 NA CASRFRGGYNEQFF TGTGCAAGTCGCTTCAGGGGAGGGTACAATGAGCAGTTCTTC
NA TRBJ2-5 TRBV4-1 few CASSPRTVQETQYF TGCGCCAGCAGCCCCCGGACAGTCCAAGAGACCCAGTACTTC
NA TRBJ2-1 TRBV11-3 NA CASSLVLGEQFF TGTGCCAGCAGCTTAGTCCTCGGTGAGCAGTTCTTC
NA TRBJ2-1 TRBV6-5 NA CASSFGGYNEQFF TGTGCCAGCAGTTTCGGGGGCTACAATGAGCAGTTCTTC
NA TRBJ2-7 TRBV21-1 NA CASSKQQDAPYEQYF TGTGCCAGCAGCAAACAACAGGACGCGCCCTACGAGCAGTACTTC
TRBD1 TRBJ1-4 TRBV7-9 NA CASSWSRTGADEKLFF TGTGCCAGCAGCTGGTCTAGGACAGGGGCGGACGAAAAACTGTTTTTT
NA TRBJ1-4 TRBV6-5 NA CASSYASGGAEKLFF TGTGCCAGCAGTTACGCTTCCGGCGGGGCTGAAAAACTGTTTTTT
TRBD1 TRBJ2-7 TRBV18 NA CASSDTGGEQYF TGTGCCAGCTCAGACACAGGGGGCGAGCAGTACTTC
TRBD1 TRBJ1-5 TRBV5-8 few CASSLPGTGTQPQHF TGTGCCAGCAGCCTACCCGGGACAGGTACCCAGCCCCAGCATTTT
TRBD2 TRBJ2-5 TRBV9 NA CASSVGLAGLETQYF TGTGCCAGCAGCGTAGGACTAGCGGGACTTGAGACCCAGTACTTC
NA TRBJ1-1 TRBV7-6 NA CASSFTEDTEAFF TGTGCCAGCAGCTTTACGGAGGACACTGAAGCTTTCTTT
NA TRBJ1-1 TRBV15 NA CATTPQGVNTEAFF TGTGCCACCACCCCGCAAGGGGTTAACACTGAAGCTTTCTTT
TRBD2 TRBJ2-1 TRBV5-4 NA CASSLTLAEYNEQFF TGTGCCAGCAGCTTGACGCTAGCGGAGTACAATGAGCAGTTCTTC
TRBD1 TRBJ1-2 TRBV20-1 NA CSAVQGTGYTF TGCAGTGCGGTACAGGGGACCGGCTACACCTTC
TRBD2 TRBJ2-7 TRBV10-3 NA CAIGASGSYEQYF TGTGCCATCGGGGCTAGCGGCTCCTACGAGCAGTACTTC
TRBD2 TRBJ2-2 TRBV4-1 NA CASSPGTSGANTGELFF TGCGCCAGCAGCCCGGGGACTAGCGGGGCGAACACCGGGGAGCTGTTTTTT
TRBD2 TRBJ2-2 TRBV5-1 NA CASSSTASGDNTGELFF TGCGCCAGCAGCTCTACAGCTAGCGGGGATAACACCGGGGAGCTGTTTTTT
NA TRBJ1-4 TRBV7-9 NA CASSSYRTEKLFF TGTGCCAGCAGCTCCTACAGGACTGAAAAACTGTTTTTT
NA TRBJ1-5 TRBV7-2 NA CASTRTEYSNQPQHF TGTGCCAGCACCCGAACAGAGTATAGCAATCAGCCCCAGCATTTT
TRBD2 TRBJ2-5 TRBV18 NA CASSPPGTSGSRGETQYF TGTGCCAGCTCACCACCCGGGACTAGCGGGAGCAGAGGGGAGACCCAGTACTTC
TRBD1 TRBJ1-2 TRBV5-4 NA CASSRGPDRESF TGTGCCAGTTCACGAGGGCCGGACAGGGAATCCTTC
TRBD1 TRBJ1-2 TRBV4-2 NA CASSQGTGNYGYTF TGTGCCAGCAGCCAAGGGACAGGGAACTATGGCTACACCTTC
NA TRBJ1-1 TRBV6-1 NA CASSEAILWNTEAFF TGTGCCAGCAGTGAAGCCATACTGTGGAACACTGAAGCTTTCTTT
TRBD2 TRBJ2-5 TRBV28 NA CASSLGALAGEGETQYF TGTGCCAGCAGTTTAGGGGCCCTAGCGGGAGAGGGGGAGACCCAGTACTTC
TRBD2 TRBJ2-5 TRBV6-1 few CASRGLAGGPETQYF TGTGCCAGCAGGGGACTAGCGGGAGGGCCAGAGACCCAGTACTTC
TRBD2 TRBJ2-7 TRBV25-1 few CASSGSAGGPYEQYF TGTGCCAGCAGTGGGTCTGCGGGAGGTCCCTACGAGCAGTACTTC
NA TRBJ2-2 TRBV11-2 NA CASSLRLAGELFF TGTGCCAGCAGCCTCCGGTTAGCCGGGGAGCTGTTTTTT
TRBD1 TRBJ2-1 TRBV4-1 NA CASSQAPSRGQWNEQFF TGCGCCAGCAGCCAAGCTCCCTCTAGGGGGCAATGGAATGAGCAGTTCTTC
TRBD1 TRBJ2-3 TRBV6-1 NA CASSEAGDSSGYF TGTGCCAGCAGTGAAGCGGGGGACAGCTCGGGGTATTTT
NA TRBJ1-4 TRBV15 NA CATSSSSGTIATNEKLFF TGTGCCACCAGCAGTTCCTCGGGGACAATTGCAACTAATGAAAAACTGTTTTTT
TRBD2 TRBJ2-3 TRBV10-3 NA CAISAGTSGTDTQYF TGTGCCATCAGTGCCGGGACTAGCGGCACAGATACGCAGTATTTT
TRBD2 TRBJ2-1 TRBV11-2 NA CASSLASGSRNEQFF TGTGCCAGCAGCTTAGCTAGCGGGAGCAGAAATGAGCAGTTCTTC
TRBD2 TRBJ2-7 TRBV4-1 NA CASSQALAGLDYEQYF TGCGCCAGCAGCCAAGCACTAGCGGGACTCGATTACGAGCAGTACTTC
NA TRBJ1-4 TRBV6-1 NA CASSESSRSTGEKLFF TGTGCCAGCAGTGAAAGTAGCAGGTCGACGGGGGAAAAACTGTTTTTT
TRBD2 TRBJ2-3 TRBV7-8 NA CASTITPGLAGGTDTQYF TGTGCCAGCACCATAACCCCCGGACTAGCGGGAGGCACAGATACGCAGTATTTT
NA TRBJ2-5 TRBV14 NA CASSQSLGETQYF TGTGCCAGCAGCCAGAGCCTAGGAGAGACCCAGTACTTC
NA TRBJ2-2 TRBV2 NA CASTERLSNTGELFF TGTGCCAGCACCGAGAGGCTGTCGAACACCGGGGAGCTGTTTTTT
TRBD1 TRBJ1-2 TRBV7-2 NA CASSSTQGAGYGYTF TGTGCCAGCAGCTCAACACAGGGGGCGGGATACGGCTACACCTTC